This T cell receptor beta chain appears in the sequencing data of a study of CD8 T cells in ankylosing spondylitis. Overall study findings and caveats: A subset of motif variants has previously been described in the synovial fluid and blood of reactive arthritis. Reported data indicate significant enrichment of disease-linked clones within matched ankylosing spondylitis synovial fluid. Seven or eight highly homologous variants made up a TCR beta motif, and this motif appeared characteristic of ankylosing spondylitis blood.

Making use of molecular barcodes, quantitative 5'-RACE generated TCR beta libraries. Each CDR3 protein is one row after TCRdb ran MiXCR on the 5' RACE reads. The sample lists some 220,000 distinct CDR3 sequences; 7.3% were seen once. V dropped 2 bases and J dropped 2 bases, with 10 bases sitting between them. This CDR3 region has 14 residues. Germline lookup yields CDR1 MNHEY and CDR2 SVGEGT. This clonotype was found many times. Its antigen is still unknown. Sequencing was carried out using blood, either unsorted or a sorted T cell fraction (not recorded which). This clonotype was sampled from a male donor with ankylosing spondylitis. This chain uses TRBV6-2 or TRBV6-3 with TRBJ2-7; possibly TRBD2 for D (6 bases). Here the CDR3 reads CASSYGGVAYEQYF. The CDR3 coding sequence is TGTGCCAGCAGTTACGGCGGGGTAGCCTACGAGCAGTACTTC.